The 14 T cell receptor beta chains in this list originate from one sample, sequenced in a study of low-dose radiotherapy and immunotherapy resistance in tumors. cDNA synthesis used a TRAV/TRBV-specific primer set for both chains. With a V-primer adapter and a constant-region primer, TCRs were amplified for roughly 20 PCR cycles. MiXCR, applied by TCRdb to the reads, yields one record per CDR3 protein. The sample has tens of thousands of distinct CDR3 sequences, approximately 26% seen once. Time point described: before trial treatment. Sequences were derived from PBMCs, sampled before treatment. These TCRs come from a male donor with prostate cancer.

The CDR3 nucleotides read TGTGCCAGCAGCAACCGACAGGGCCGGGCTGAAAAACTGTTTTTT. It translates to CASSNRQGRAEKLFF. The rearrangement joins TRBV12-3 or TRBV12-4 to TRBJ1-4; 7 nucleotides match TRBD1. This CDR3 spans 15 amino acids. Trimming removed 6 bases from V and 7 bases from J; junction bases left unmatched: 11.

This clonotype was recorded at least ten times. The V and J genes are TRBV28 and TRBJ2-3; 16 bases fit TRBD2. V was pared by 7 bases and J by 6 bases, with 16 bases of the junction left unmatched. This CDR3 comprises 19 residues. CDR1 MDHEN and CDR2 SYDVKM come from the germline V gene. The CDR3 DNA sequence: TGTGCCAGCATCCCCATCAAGGGGACTAGCGGGAGGGGGATGGATACGCAGTATTTT. Translation gives CASIPIKGTSGRGMDTQYF.

In its sample, this clonotype was seen many times. The rearrangement links TRBV19 to TRBJ1-5, with D possibly matching TRBD1 (6 bases). Trimming stripped 3 bases from V and 5 bases from J, with 8 bases between. CDR3 length: 13 residues. CDR1 and CDR2 (germline): LNHDA, SQIVND (reference sequence). CDR3 in amino acids: CASSIAGDQPQHF. In nucleotides, the CDR3 is TGTGCCAGTAGTATCGCAGGGGATCAGCCCCAGCATTTT. Together with reference TRBV19 and TRBJ1-5, the CDR3 gives the full variable domain: DGGITQSPKYLFRKEGQNVTLSCEQNLNHDAMYWYRQDPGQGLRLIYYSQIVNDFQKGDIAEGYSVSREKKESFPLTVTSAQKNPTAFYLCASSIAGDQPQHFGDGTRLSIL.

The rearrangement uses TRBV5-4 and TRBJ2-7, with D perhaps TRBD1 or TRBD2 (5 bases each). CDR1 and CDR2 (germline): SGHNT, YYREEE (reference sequence). This CDR3 is built from 13 residues. V gave up 3 bases and J gave up 7 bases, with 14 bases separating them. The CDR3 reads CASSSAGTEEQYF. The CDR3, as DNA: TGTGCCAGCAGCTCGGCCGGGACGGAAGAGCAGTACTTC.

CDR3 residues: CASSRPATSGSIGYEQYF. CDR3 coding DNA: TGTGCCAGCAGCCGACCCGCGACTAGCGGGAGTATCGGGTACGAGCAGTACTTC. The chain recombines TRBV7-6 with TRBJ2-7, with 12 bases lining up with TRBD2. CDR3 length: 18 amino acids. J was trimmed by 4 bases and V by 5 bases; bases with no gene match: 15. Per germline, CDR1 SGHVS and CDR2 FNYEAQ.

In this sample, this clonotype turned up many times. This sequence joins TRBV6-2 or TRBV6-3 and TRBJ1-4; D is ambiguous. The CDR3 totals 13 residues. V lost 6 bases and J 5 bases, leaving 10 bases between the germline ends. Germline V CDR1 and CDR2: MNHEY, SVGEGT. The CDR3 sequence is CASRASRNEKLFF. CDR3 bases: TGTGCCAGCAGAGCCTCTCGGAATGAAAAACTGTTTTTT.

This clonotype has just a few counts. The chain couples TRBV28 to TRBJ1-1; perhaps TRBD1 as D (5 bases). The CDR3 extends over 12 amino acids. CDR1 MDHEN and CDR2 SYDVKM come from the germline V gene. V gave up 8 bases and J gave up 0 bases, with 7 bases separating them. The CDR3 DNA is TGTGCCAGCGGGGGGGTGAACACTGAAGCTTTCTTT. Translated: CASGGVNTEAFF.

This clonotype was counted ten times or more. The J gene is TRBJ2-3, the V gene TRBV7-8; 7 bases align to TRBD2. This CDR3 spans 16 amino acids. Germline V CDR1 and CDR2: SGHVS, FQNEAQ. After removal of 1 base from V and 3 bases from J, the junction contained 7 bases not matched to a gene. Written as DNA, the CDR3 is TGTGCCAGCAGCTTAGTCAGGCGGGAGTTAACAGATACGCAGTATTTT. Residues: CASSLVRRELTDTQYF.

This clonotype was seen ten or more times. The chain carries TRBV2 and TRBJ1-2; D ambiguous. This CDR3 region has 13 residues. Trimming removed 4 bases at V and 3 bases at J, with 9 bases between. Germline loops: CDR1 SNHLY, CDR2 FYNNEI. CDR3 in DNA: TGTGCCAGCAGTGCCGAACGGGACTATGGCTACACCTTC. It specifies CASSAERDYGYTF.

This clonotype has at least ten counts. The V call is TRBV19, the J call TRBJ2-1; TRBD2 matches 12 bases. V was pared by 7 bases and J by 0 bases, with 10 bases of the junction left unmatched. CDR3 length equals 18 residues. Germline V CDR1 and CDR2: LNHDA, SQIVND (reference sequence). The CDR3 here is CASTHLTSGRNSYNEQFF. The DNA for the CDR3 is TGTGCCAGTACCCACCTCACTAGCGGGAGGAACTCCTACAATGAGCAGTTCTTC.

This clonotype appeared many times. The chain carries TRBV2 and TRBJ2-1; no reliable D call. CDR1 is SNHLY, CDR2 FYNNEI, per germline. The CDR3 has 11 residues. V lost 4 bases and J lost 6, with 4 bases in between. CDR3 amino acids: CASSGLNEQFF. CDR3 sequence (DNA): TGTGCCAGCAGTGGCCTCAATGAGCAGTTCTTC.

This clonotype was seen repeatedly, ten times or more. V usage is TRBV19 and J usage is TRBJ2-6, with D possibly matching TRBD1 (6 bases). This CDR3 is 16 amino acids long. The germline gives CDR1 LNHDA, CDR2 SQIVND (reference sequence). Between the trimmed V and J ends, which lost 4 bases and 0 bases, there was a span of 10 bases. For the CDR3, the DNA is TGTGCCAGTAGTACCCCAGGGGACTCTGGGGCCAACGTCCTGACTTTC. This sequence encodes CASSTPGDSGANVLTF.

The rearrangement links TRBV29-1 to TRBJ1-1; D uncertain. The CDR3 extends over 15 amino acids. Germline CDR1 reads SQVTM; CDR2 reads ANQGSEA. Trimming pared 4 bases from V and 0 bases from J, leaving 15 bases between. The CDR3 here is CSVVTPLGMNTEAFF. In DNA, the CDR3 is TGCAGCGTTGTAACCCCTCTGGGCATGAACACTGAAGCTTTCTTT.

The CDR3: CASSQDGQGLNNSPLHF. The CDR3 DNA reads TGTGCCAGCAGCCAAGATGGGCAGGGGTTGAATAATTCACCCCTCCACTTT. The chain couples TRBV4-2 to TRBJ1-6; the D gene is possibly TRBD1 (6 bases). This CDR3 is built from 17 residues. From germline, CDR1 is LGHNA and CDR2 YNFKEQ. V lost 0 bases and J lost 5, with 14 bases in between.